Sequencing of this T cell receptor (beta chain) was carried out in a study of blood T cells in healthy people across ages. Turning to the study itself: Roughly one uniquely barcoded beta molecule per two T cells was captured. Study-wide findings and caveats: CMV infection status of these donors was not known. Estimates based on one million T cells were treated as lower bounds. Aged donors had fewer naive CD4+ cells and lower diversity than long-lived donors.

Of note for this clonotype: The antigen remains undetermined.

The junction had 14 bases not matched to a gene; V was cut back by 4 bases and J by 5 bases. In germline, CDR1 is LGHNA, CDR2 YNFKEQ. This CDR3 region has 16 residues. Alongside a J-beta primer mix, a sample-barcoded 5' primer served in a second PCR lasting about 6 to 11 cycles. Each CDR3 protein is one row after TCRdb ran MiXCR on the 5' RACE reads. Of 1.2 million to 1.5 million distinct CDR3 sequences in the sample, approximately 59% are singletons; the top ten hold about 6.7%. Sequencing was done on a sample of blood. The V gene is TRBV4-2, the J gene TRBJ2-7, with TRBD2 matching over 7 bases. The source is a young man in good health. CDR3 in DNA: TGTGCCAGCAGCCCCCTCTTTGCGGGGGATGCACACGAGCAGTACTTC. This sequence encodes CASSPLFAGDAHEQYF.